A selection of T cell receptor beta chains follows, all from one sample in a study of vaccination effects on CD4 cells after COVID-19. The repertoire was sequenced with immunoSEQ multiplex PCR; TCRdb's copy has only in-frame clones and lacks some. The data show roughly 56,000 clones, 60% to 85% seen once. Antigen specificity for these receptors is unknown. The material sequenced was CD4+ T cells from PBMCs cultured without peptide, taken before COVID-19 vaccination. The receptors stem from a human donor who received a COVID-19 vaccine. Both conserved end residues are part of each CDR3. The D gene is left open where the match is weak. Some rows have no size entry. The others give once, few or many, or a class for an expanded clone.

V gene	J gene	D gene	clone size	CDR3 DNA	CDR3 protein
TRBV6-5	TRBJ2-5	-	-	TGTGCCAGCAGGGGCCGGGCCCAAGAGACCCAGTACTTC	CASRGRAQETQYF
TRBV6-5	TRBJ1-5	TRBD1	-	TGTGCCAGCAGCTGGGACAGGGGTAGCAATCAGCCCCAGCATTTT	CASSWDRGSNQPQHF
TRBV15	TRBJ1-6	-	-	TGTGCCACCAGCAGAGATAGTTTGGAATCACCCCTCCACTTT	CATSRDSLESPLHF
TRBV18	TRBJ1-2	-	once	TGTGCCAGCTCACCACCGTCTCCCAGGGTTGGCTATGGCTACACCTTC	CASSPPSPRVGYGYTF
TRBV5-1	TRBJ2-3	-	-	TGCGCCAGCAGCTTGGTGCTGGGAAGCACAGATACGCAGTATTTT	CASSLVLGSTDTQYF
TRBV6-2/TRBV6-3	TRBJ1-5	-	-	TGTGCCAGCAGTCGAAATATCATACCCTCGACGGATAGATATTTT	CASSRNIIPSTDRYF
TRBV18	TRBJ1-4	-	-	TGTGCCAGCTCACCCCTGACAGGAGCTAATGAAAAACTGTTTTTT	CASSPLTGANEKLFF
TRBV5-1	TRBJ2-5	-	-	TGCGCCAGCAGGAGAGGTGGGGGATCAGAGACCCAGTACTTC	CASRRGGGSETQYF
TRBV5-1	TRBJ2-3	-	-	TGCGCCAGCACGGATTCCGTTGGCACAGATACGCAGTATTTT	CASTDSVGTDTQYF
TRBV19	TRBJ2-1	-	-	TGTGCCAGTGGGATGGACAGATCCAATGAGCAGTTCTTC	CASGMDRSNEQFF
TRBV4-1	TRBJ2-6	-	-	TGCGCCAGCAGCCAAGATCGGGCGTTCTCTGGGGCCAACGTCCTGACTTTC	CASSQDRAFSGANVLTF
TRBV29-1	TRBJ2-1	-	-	TGCAGCCCCCGTGGGTGGAACAATGAGCAGTTCTTC	CSPRGWNNEQFF
TRBV6-1	TRBJ1-5	TRBD1	-	TGTGCCAGCAGCGACAGGGGGTCGAGCAATCAGCCCCAGCATTTT	CASSDRGSSNQPQHF
TRBV18	TRBJ1-5	-	-	TGTGCCAGCTCACCACCGGGTTCCGCCCATAGCAATCAGCCCCAGCATTTT	CASSPPGSAHSNQPQHF
TRBV11-2	TRBJ1-2	-	-	TGTGCCAGCAGCTCCCAGGACTATGGCTACACCTTC	CASSSQDYGYTF
TRBV5-4	TRBJ1-2	-	few	TGTGCCAGCAGCTTACCACCTCCGGACTATGGCTACACCTTC	CASSLPPPDYGYTF